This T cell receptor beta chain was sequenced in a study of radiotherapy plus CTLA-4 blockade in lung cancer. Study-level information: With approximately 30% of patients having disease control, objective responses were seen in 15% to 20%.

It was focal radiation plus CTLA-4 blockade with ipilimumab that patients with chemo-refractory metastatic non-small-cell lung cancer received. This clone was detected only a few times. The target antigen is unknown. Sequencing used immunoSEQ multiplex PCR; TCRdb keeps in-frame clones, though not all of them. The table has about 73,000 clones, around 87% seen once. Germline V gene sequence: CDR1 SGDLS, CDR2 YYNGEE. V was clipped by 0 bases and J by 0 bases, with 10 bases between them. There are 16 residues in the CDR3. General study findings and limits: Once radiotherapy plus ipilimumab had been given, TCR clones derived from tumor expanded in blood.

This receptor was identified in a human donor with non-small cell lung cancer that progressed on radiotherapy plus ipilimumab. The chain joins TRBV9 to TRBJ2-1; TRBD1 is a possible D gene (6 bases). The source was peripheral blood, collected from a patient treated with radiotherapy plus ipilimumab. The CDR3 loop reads CASSVDGGTSYNEQFF. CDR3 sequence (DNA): TGTGCCAGCAGCGTAGATGGGGGCACCTCCTACAATGAGCAGTTCTTC.